This passage covers 5 T cell receptor beta chains from one sample sequenced in a study of cytomegalovirus exposure and HLA in healthy donors. Sequencing was performed with immunoSEQ multiplex PCR; in TCRdb, only in-frame clones are kept and a portion is missing. The sample consists of around 69,000 clones, 96% of them appearing once. The sample taken for sequencing was PBMCs. The receptor source for this set is a woman between 18 and 30 years old in good health and CMV-seropositive.

The rearrangement joins TRBV27 to TRBJ2-7; TRBD1 agrees at 8 bases. With 2 bases clipped from V and 3 bases from J, the junction kept 3 bases outside the gene matches. The CDR3 contains 14 residues. Germline loops: CDR1 MNHEY, CDR2 SMNVEV (reference sequence). CDR3 protein: CASSLLGQGYEQYF. The CDR3, as DNA: TGTGCCAGCAGTTTACTAGGACAGGGCTACGAGCAGTACTTC.

The V call is TRBV19, the J call TRBJ2-7; 10 bases line up with TRBD2. Germline CDR1 reads LNHDA; CDR2 reads SQIVND (reference sequence). This CDR3 is 20 amino acids long. V was pared by 0 bases and J by 4 bases, with 18 bases of the junction left unmatched. CDR3 nucleotide sequence: TGTGCCAGTAGTATAGATCACTTCCCCTTACTAGCGGGACGATCGTACGAGCAGTACTTC. It translates to CASSIDHFPLLAGRSYEQYF.

The chain is built from TRBV28 and TRBJ1-4; D not resolved. The CDR3 runs 11 residues. Per the germline V gene, CDR1 is MDHEN and CDR2 is SYDVKM. V shed 3 bases and J shed 12 bases, with 8 bases lying between them. This CDR3 is CASSLRSELFF. CDR3 sequence (DNA): TGTGCCAGCAGTTTGAGGTCTGAACTGTTTTTT.

This chain uses TRBV5-6 with TRBJ2-4; 16 bases fit TRBD2. CDR1 and CDR2 from the germline V gene are SGHDT and YYEEEE. The length of the CDR3 is 19 residues. V lost 3 bases and J lost 1; bases outside the gene matches: 7. CDR3 nucleotide sequence: TGTGCCAGCAGCTCTATACTGGGACTAGCGGGAGGGGCCAAAAACATTCAGTACTTC. This sequence encodes CASSSILGLAGGAKNIQYF.

The genes are TRBV6-1 and TRBJ1-1; D unresolved. V was shortened by 5 bases and J by 3 bases, with 13 bases between the two germline ends. Germline lookup yields CDR1 MNHNS and CDR2 SASEGT. The CDR3 is 14 amino acids. In DNA, the CDR3 is TGTGCCAGCAGTCCCAACGACGGAGACACTGAAGCTTTCTTT. Translation gives CASSPNDGDTEAFF.